One and the same sample provided the 4 T cell receptor beta chains below, sequenced in a study of T-cell memory formation after mild COVID-19. TCRdb independently ran MiXCR on the 5' RACE reads; one entry per CDR3 protein. The sample has approximately 150,000 distinct CDR3 sequences, 13% seen once. Sequencing was performed on PBMCs or a T cell subset sorted from them (not recorded which). The receptors come from a man aged 18 to 30 who had mild COVID-19 (a few samples of this study predate the infection). Cell type and time point are not known.

V and J are TRBV15 and TRBJ1-2; 7 bases map to TRBD1. J lost 5 bases, V lost 0 bases, and 18 bases had no gene match. CDR3 length equals 19 residues. Germline assignment: CDR1 LNHNV and CDR2 YYDKDF (reference sequence). CDR3 sequence (DNA): TGTGCCACCAGCAGAGATCAGCGGGACAGTTTATCGAGGATTTATGGCTACACCTTC. It is translated as CATSRDQRDSLSRIYGYTF.

This chain joins TRBV4-1 and TRBJ2-1; 7 bases line up with TRBD2. There are 15 residues in the CDR3. V gave up 1 base and J gave up 4 bases; unmatched junction bases: 4. Germline CDR1 reads MGHRA; CDR2 reads YSYEKL. In nucleotides, the CDR3 is TGCGCCAGCAGCCAAGGCGGGGGAAGGTACAATGAGCAGTTCTTC. This gives the protein CASSQGGGRYNEQFF.

The chain combines TRBV7-9 with TRBJ1-6, with TRBD1 as a possible D gene (5 bases). The V and J ends lost 1 base and 11 bases respectively, with 18 bases between them. The CDR3 has 16 amino acids. Germline values: CDR1 SEHNR, CDR2 FQNEAQ (reference sequence). In DNA, the CDR3 is TGTGCCAGCAGCTTAGGTGGAACAGTACACAGGCCACCCCTCCACTTT. Translation: CASSLGGTVHRPPLHF.

This clonotype turned up a few times. This chain joins TRBV18 and TRBJ1-2; 8 nucleotides align to TRBD1. From germline, CDR1 is KGHSH and CDR2 LQKENI. The ends lost 3 bases at V and 0 bases at J; junction bases unmatched: 9. The CDR3 extends over 17 amino acids. In DNA form, the CDR3 reads TGTGCCAGCTCACCTTACGGACAGGGAGGGACTAACTATGGCTACACCTTC. This translates into CASSPYGQGGTNYGYTF. The whole variable domain, remainder taken from reference TRBV18 and TRBJ1-2, is NAGVMQNPRHLVRRRGQEARLRCSPMKGHSHVYWYRQLPEEGLKFMVYLQKENIIDESGMPKERFSAEFPKEGPSILRIQQVVRGDSAAYFCASSPYGQGGTNYGYTFGSGTRLTVV.